A single sample is the source of the 23 T cell receptor beta chains below, sequenced in a study of blood T cell repertoires in COVID-19. Measured with immunoSEQ multiplex PCR; TCRdb has only the in-frame clones, and not every one. The data show approximately 250,000 clones, about 91% seen once. The material sequenced was PBMCs or T cells enriched from blood (not recorded which). These TCRs come from a woman aged 40 to 55 with acute COVID-19.

The chain combines TRBV2 with TRBJ2-2; the D gene is possibly TRBD2 (6 bases). The CDR3 length is 15 residues. The V gene's germline CDR1 is SNHLY and CDR2 FYNNEI. V was pared by 6 bases and J by 5 bases, with 16 bases between. In DNA form, the CDR3 reads TGTGCCAGCAGGGTAGCGGATACTTGGACCGGGGAGCTGTTTTTT. Protein product: CASRVADTWTGELFF. Using reference TRBV2 and TRBJ2-2 for the parts outside the CDR3, the full variable domain is EPEVTQTPSHQVTQMGQEVILRCVPISNHLYFYWYRQILGQKVEFLVSFYNNEISEKSEIFDDQFSVERPDGSNFTLKIRSTKLEDSAMYFCASRVADTWTGELFFGEGSRLTVL.

This clone was detected only once. V gene TRBV9 combines with J gene TRBJ1-3, with 7 bases identical to TRBD1. The germline CDR1 and CDR2 sequences are SGDLS and YYNGEE. V lost 0 bases to trimming and J lost 0 bases; unmatched junction nucleotides: 6. This CDR3 region has 17 residues. This CDR3 is CASSVGQGFDSGNTIYF. In DNA, the CDR3 is TGTGCCAGCAGCGTAGGACAGGGTTTTGACTCTGGAAACACCATATATTTT. Combining the CDR3 with reference TRBV9 and TRBJ1-3 gives the whole variable domain DSGVTQTPKHLITATGQRVTLRCSPRSGDLSVYWYQQSLDQGLQFLIQYYNGEERAKGNILERFSAQQFPDLHSELNLSSLELGDSALYFCASSVGQGFDSGNTIYFGEGSWLTVV.

This clone has ten or more counts. V is TRBV24-1 and J is TRBJ1-5, with 10 bases lining up with TRBD1. The CDR3 sequence is 15 residues long. V dropped 3 bases and J dropped 7; count of bases not matched to a gene: 5. Per germline, CDR1 KGHDR and CDR2 SFDVKD. The CDR3 region is CATSDRGQGGQPQHF. In DNA, the CDR3 is TGTGCCACCAGTGATCGCGGACAGGGGGGACAGCCCCAGCATTTT.

This chain uses TRBV9 with TRBJ1-6; D remains ambiguous. CDR1 is SGDLS and CDR2 is YYNGEE in the germline V gene. V was trimmed by 3 bases and J by 7 bases, leaving 17 bases between them. The CDR3 consists of 16 residues. The CDR3 spells CASSADMRARNSPLHF. The CDR3, as DNA: TGTGCCAGCAGCGCCGACATGCGGGCTAGAAATTCACCCCTCCACTTT.

The genes are TRBV9 and TRBJ1-1; D might be TRBD1 (5 bases). This CDR3 contains 15 residues. V was trimmed by 3 bases and J by 3 bases, leaving 15 bases between them. The germline CDR1 and CDR2 sequences are SGDLS and YYNGEE. CDR3 bases: TGTGCCAGCAGCGGAGGCGGGGGGAGGGACACTGAAGCTTTCTTT. It is translated as CASSGGGGRDTEAFF.

The chain links TRBV2 to TRBJ2-1; D is perhaps TRBD2 (5 bases). With 3 bases removed from V and 15 bases from J, the gap between germline ends came to 15 bases. The CDR3 has 12 residues. The germline V gene has CDR1 SNHLY and CDR2 FYNNEI. In nucleotides, the CDR3 is TGTGCCAGCAGTGACGGGAACCCCCCGGCGTTCTTC. Protein product: CASSDGNPPAFF.

This chain links TRBV13 with TRBJ2-7, with 8 bases aligning to TRBD2. This CDR3 is 14 amino acids long. The J segment lost 0 bases and the V segment lost 9 bases, leaving 7 bases of the junction unmatched. Germline CDR1 reads PRHDT; CDR2 reads FYEKMQ (reference sequence). CDR3 sequence reads: CASSSGRTSYEQYV. CDR3 in DNA: TGTGCCAGTTCGAGCGGGAGAACCTCCTACGAGCAGTACGTC.

The V call is TRBV27, the J call TRBJ2-7, with TRBD2 matching over 12 bases. This CDR3 is built from 16 residues. Looked up from germline, CDR1 is MNHEY and CDR2 is SMNVEV (reference sequence). With V trimmed by 1 base and J by 2 bases, 3 bases remained unmatched. The CDR3 DNA reads as TGTGCCAGCAGTTTATGGACTAGCGGGGATCCCTACGAGCAGTACTTC. It yields the protein CASSLWTSGDPYEQYF.

The gene calls are TRBV10-3 and TRBJ2-5; a possible D gene is TRBD2 (5 bases). Germline values: CDR1 ENHRY, CDR2 SYGVKD. V dropped 10 bases and J dropped 0 bases, with 12 bases sitting between them. CDR3 length equals 13 residues. In DNA, the CDR3 is TGTGCCACCGTAGGACTGGACCAAGAGACCCAGTACTTC. As protein: CATVGLDQETQYF.

The gene calls are TRBV12-3 or TRBV12-4 and TRBJ1-1; TRBD1 is a possible D gene (5 bases). V shed 6 bases and J shed 5 bases, with 13 bases lying between them. The CDR3 length is 13 residues. In DNA form, the CDR3 reads TGTGCCAGCAGGCGCTCCGGGGGAACTGAAGCTTTCTTT. It encodes CASRRSGGTEAFF.

V and J are TRBV7-8 and TRBJ1-5; tentative D call: TRBD1 (6 bases). The length of the CDR3 is 15 residues. V shed 4 bases and J shed 4 bases, with 14 bases lying between them. Germline V gene lookup returns CDR1 SGHVS and CDR2 FQNEAQ. In DNA form, the CDR3 reads TGTGCCAGCAGCTGGTTACAGGGAGTAAATCAGCCCCAGCATTTT. It is translated as CASSWLQGVNQPQHF.

The rearrangement links TRBV5-8 to TRBJ1-5; D remains unclear. Germline values: CDR1 SGHTS, CDR2 YDEGEE. V was cut by 3 bases and J by 3 bases, with 13 bases left in between. The CDR3 runs 15 residues. The CDR3 here is CASSSATRFNQPQHF. The CDR3 DNA is TGTGCCAGCAGCTCGGCGACACGGTTCAATCAGCCCCAGCATTTT.

This chain links TRBV27 with TRBJ1-1, with 8 nucleotides matching TRBD1. CDR1 is MNHEY, CDR2 SMNVEV, per germline (reference sequence). CDR3 length equals 13 residues. V lost 6 bases and J lost 5; bases outside the gene matches: 5. CDR3 DNA sequence: TGTGCCAGCAGCCCACAGGGGGTGACTGAAGCTTTCTTT. Its translation is CASSPQGVTEAFF.

The gene calls are TRBV9 and TRBJ2-3, with a weak D call TRBD2 (6 bases). Germline CDR1 is SGDLS and CDR2 is YYNGEE. Deletions cut 4 bases from V and 4 bases from J, with 16 bases between. The CDR3 is 15 amino acids. The chain's CDR3 is CASSPQPGASDTQYF. In nucleotides, the CDR3 is TGTGCCAGCAGCCCCCAGCCGGGAGCATCAGATACGCAGTATTTT.

V is TRBV7-2 and J is TRBJ2-3, with 10 bases identical to TRBD2. CDR3 size: 17 residues. V trimming: 1 base; J trimming: 4 bases; junction bases outside the gene matches: 8. From germline, CDR1 is SGHTA and CDR2 FQGNSA. The DNA of the CDR3 is TGTGCCAGCAGCTTAGGTCTAGCGGGAGTGTTAGCAGATACGCAGTATTTT. Translation: CASSLGLAGVLADTQYF.

The chain has TRBV28 and TRBJ2-7; D might be TRBD2 (5 bases). This CDR3 contains 14 residues. Germline-derived CDR1 and CDR2 are MDHEN and SYDVKM. V was shortened by 11 bases and J by 0 bases, with 17 bases between the two germline ends. For the CDR3, the DNA is TGTGCCCTTGGTCGAGGGCGAAGCTCCTACGAGCAGTACTTC. Amino acid sequence: CALGRGRSSYEQYF.

The V and J genes are TRBV25-1 and TRBJ1-1; TRBD1 is a possible D gene (5 bases). The V gene's germline CDR1 is MGHDK and CDR2 SYGVNS. The CDR3 length is 14 residues. V lost 3 bases to trimming and J lost 0 bases, with 8 bases between them. CDR3 loop: CASSDRVLNTEAFF. The CDR3 nucleotides read TGTGCCAGCAGTGACAGGGTCCTGAACACTGAAGCTTTCTTT.

The V gene is TRBV24-1, the J gene TRBJ2-1; weak D call: TRBD1 (6 bases). From germline, CDR1 is KGHDR and CDR2 SFDVKD. There are 16 residues in the CDR3. V lost 5 bases and J 0 bases, leaving 13 bases between the germline ends. CDR3 DNA: TGTGCCACCAGTGGCTTGGACAGCGACTCCTACAATGAGCAGTTCTTC. The encoded protein is CATSGLDSDSYNEQFF.

The chain has TRBV3-1 (or the pseudogene TRBV3-2) and TRBJ2-7; D is possibly TRBD2 (5 bases). V lost 4 bases, J lost 7 bases, and 20 bases lay in between. Germline values: CDR1 LGHDT, CDR2 YNNKEL (reference sequence). CDR3 length: 15 amino acids. The CDR3 nucleotides read TGTGCCAGCAGCCCCTGTAACGGGGAATCGGAAGAGCAGTACGTC. It translates to CASSPCNGESEEQYV.

The J gene is TRBJ2-7, the V gene TRBV18; 8 nucleotides match TRBD2. In germline, CDR1 is KGHSH, CDR2 LQKENI. V dropped 3 bases and J dropped 6; count of bases not matched to a gene: 7. The CDR3 sequence is 14 residues long. The CDR3 region has the DNA TGTGCCAGCTCACCTTCGGGAGGGCCGGGCGAGCAGTACTTC. The encoded protein is CASSPSGGPGEQYF.

J is TRBJ2-7 and V is TRBV6-9; D is unclear. The V end was cut by 8 bases, the J end by 4 bases, with 15 bases between. This CDR3 region has 13 residues. CDR1 and CDR2 from the germline V gene are MNHGY and SVAAGI. The CDR3: CASVRPTGYEQYF. In DNA, the CDR3 is TGTGCCAGCGTGAGGCCGACCGGTTACGAGCAGTACTTC.

The chain employs TRBV6-5 and TRBJ1-1; TRBD1 is a possible D gene (6 bases). The V and J ends lost 4 bases and 1 base respectively, with 10 bases between them. Germline V gene data show CDR1 as MNHEY and CDR2 as SVGAGI. This CDR3 contains 14 residues. The CDR3 bases are TGTGCCAGCAGTTTGGGACAATGGAACACTGAAGCTTTCTTT. Its protein is CASSLGQWNTEAFF.

The V gene is TRBV27, the J gene TRBJ2-5, with 7 bases that match TRBD1. Germline V CDR1 and CDR2: MNHEY, SMNVEV (reference sequence). Trimming cost V 7 bases and J 2 bases; bases outside gene matches: 10. The CDR3 is made up of 15 amino acids. The CDR3: CASTKRGRGQETQYF. The CDR3 nucleotides read TGTGCCAGCACCAAGCGTGGCAGGGGGCAAGAGACCCAGTACTTC.